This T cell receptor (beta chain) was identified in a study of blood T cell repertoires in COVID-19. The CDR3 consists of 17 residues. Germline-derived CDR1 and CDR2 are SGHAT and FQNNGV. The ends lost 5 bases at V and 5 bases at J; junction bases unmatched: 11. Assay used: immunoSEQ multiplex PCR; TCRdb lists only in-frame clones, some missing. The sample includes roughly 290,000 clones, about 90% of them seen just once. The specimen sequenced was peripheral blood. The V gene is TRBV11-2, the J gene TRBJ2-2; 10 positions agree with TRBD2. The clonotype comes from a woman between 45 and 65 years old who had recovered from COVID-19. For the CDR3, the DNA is TGTGCCAGCAGCCCCCGGCTAGCGGGAGTGCGAACCGGGGAGCTGTTTTTT. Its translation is CASSPRLAGVRTGELFF.